This paragraph reports one T cell receptor beta chain. The length of the CDR3 is 13 residues. The V end lost 5 bases, the J end lost 5 bases, and 11 bases lay between the germline ends. The V gene's germline CDR1 is MNHEY and CDR2 SVGAGI. Only in-frame clones appear in the TCRdb table, and some are missing; sequencing was by immunoSEQ multiplex PCR. In the table there are some 80,000 clones, around 84% of which are singletons. The source of the sample is a study of blood T cell repertoires in COVID-19. Sequenced: peripheral blood. The chain couples TRBV6-5 to TRBJ2-3, with D unclear. The TCR was taken from a man in his sixties with COVID-19, enrolled during active disease. The CDR3 nucleotides are TGTGCCAGCAGTCGAGTTTCTGAAGATACGCAGTATTTT. It is translated as CASSRVSEDTQYF.